This T cell receptor (beta chain) was captured in a study of blood T cell repertoires in COVID-19. Across the study: Collection of acute and convalescent COVID-19 samples took place in the United States, Italy and Spain.

Libraries were prepared by immunoSEQ multiplex PCR; TCRdb keeps only in-frame clonotypes and omits some of them. The sample gives about 200,000 clones, about nine tenths of which show up once; around 4% is in the top ten. The receptor's source is a woman younger than 45 with acute COVID-19. Sequenced: PBMCs or T cells enriched from blood (not recorded which).

CDR3 amino acids: CASSATVGDSNQPQHF. The CDR3 DNA reads as TGCGCCAGCAGCGCCACAGTCGGGGATAGCAATCAGCCCCAGCATTTT. The gene calls are TRBV5-1 and TRBJ1-5, with no clear D. This CDR3 contains 16 residues. The germline V gene encodes CDR1 SGHRS and CDR2 YFSETQ. Between the trimmed V and J ends, which lost 4 bases and 0 bases, there was a span of 14 bases. Using reference TRBV5-1 and TRBJ1-5 for the parts outside the CDR3, the full variable domain is KAGVTQTPRYLIKTRGQQVTLSCSPISGHRSVSWYQQTPGQGLQFLFEYFSETQRNKGNFPGRFSGRQFSNSRSEMNVSTLELGDSALYLCASSATVGDSNQPQHFGDGTRLSIL.